One sample yielded the 23 T cell receptor beta chains listed below, sequenced in a study of molecular identifiers for immune sequencing clone quantification. TCRdb processed the PCR reads anew with MiXCR; each CDR3 protein has one entry. This sample carries approximately 590,000 distinct CDR3 sequences, about 25% of them seen once, and the ten largest clones take around 0.78%. Material: naive CD8+ T cells from blood, with Jurkat cell RNA spiked in. Subset specified: FACS-sorted CD8+CD4-CCR7+CD45RA+ naive T cells. These receptors all come from a human donor in good health. Some libraries in this study had Jurkat cell RNA spiked in.

V and J are TRBV20-1 and TRBJ2-7; 7 nucleotides line up with TRBD2. CDR3 length equals 15 residues. Germline CDR1 and CDR2: DFQATT and SNEGSKA (reference sequence). J was trimmed by 2 bases and V by 0 bases; bases with no gene match: 7. CDR3 amino acids: CSARDYQSGTYEQYF. The CDR3 nucleotides read TGCAGTGCTAGAGATTATCAGAGCGGGACCTACGAGCAGTACTTC.

In the case of this clonotype: A read error may be the cause here, since a much bigger clone is one base away. The chain employs TRBV6-2 or TRBV6-3 and TRBJ1-4; TRBD1 matches at 8 bases. CDR3 length equals 14 residues. The germline V gene has CDR1 MNHEY and CDR2 SVGEGT. The CDR3 DNA is TGTGCCAGCAGCCAATGGACAGGGCATGATAAACTGTTTTTT. It yields the protein CASSQWTGHDKLFF.

About this clonotype itself: This may be a read error, as it is one base from a much larger clone. This chain links TRBV4-3 with TRBJ1-5, with 11 bases fitting TRBD1. Germline-derived CDR1 and CDR2 are LGHNA and YSLEER. The V and J ends lost 1 base and 5 bases, in that order; junction bases with no gene match: 1. The CDR3 contains 15 residues. The CDR3 DNA is TGCGCCAGCAGCCAAGGGGACAGGGGGGATCAGCCCCAGCATTTT. This codes for CASSQGDRGDQPQHF.

V gene TRBV7-9 combines with J gene TRBJ2-7, with D perhaps being TRBD1 or TRBD2 (7 bases each). Per the germline V gene, CDR1 is SEHNR and CDR2 is FQNEAQ (reference sequence). The V end lost 6 bases, the J end lost 1 base, and 13 bases lay between the germline ends. The length of the CDR3 is 14 residues. CDR3 amino acids: CASRGGTASYEQYF. The CDR3 coding sequence is TGTGCCAGCAGGGGGGGGACAGCATCCTACGAGCAGTACTTC.

This clonotype was observed a handful of times. The gene calls are TRBV6-2 or TRBV6-3 and TRBJ2-3; the match to TRBD2 covers 12 bases. Germline V gives CDR1 MNHEY, CDR2 SVGEGT. With V trimmed by 2 bases and J by 6 bases, 18 bases remained unmatched. The CDR3 totals 20 residues. CDR3 nucleotide sequence: TGTGCCAGCAGTTACGAGTTTTGGGGCGCGACTAGCGGGAGAATGGATACGCAGTATTTT. Translated, it gives CASSYEFWGATSGRMDTQYF.

This clonotype was found a few times. This chain links TRBV6-1 with TRBJ2-7; 9 bases line up with TRBD2. V trimming: 10 bases; J trimming: 6 bases; junction bases outside the gene matches: 13. The CDR3 is made up of 14 amino acids. Germline V gives CDR1 MNHNS, CDR2 SASEGT. CDR3 coding DNA: TGTGCCACCACCCCGATGGCGGGAGGGCTCGAGCAGTACTTC. Translation: CATTPMAGGLEQYF.

A few counts support this clonotype. The rearrangement links TRBV28 to TRBJ2-7; TRBD2 matches at 7 bases. Germline V CDR1 and CDR2: MDHEN, SYDVKM. The CDR3 runs to 14 residues. After removal of 6 bases from V and 6 bases from J, the junction contained 11 bases not matched to a gene. The CDR3 protein is CASRPRVGEGEQYF. CDR3 nucleotide sequence: TGTGCCAGCAGACCCCGAGTCGGGGAGGGCGAGCAGTACTTC.

A remark on this clonotype: A much bigger clone sits one base away, suggesting this may be a read error. The CDR3 does not close with the conserved phenylalanine or tryptophan, likely indicating a read error. The gene calls are TRBV4-1 and TRBJ2-1; no clear D. CDR1 MGHRA and CDR2 YSYEKL come from the germline V gene. The CDR3 has 13 residues. V lost 1 base to trimming and J lost 10 bases, with 11 bases between them. CDR3 nucleotides: TGCGCCAGCAGCCAAGGGGCTACAATCGAGCAGTTCCTC. This translates into CASSQGATIEQFL.

At least ten counts were recorded for this clonotype. This chain uses TRBV5-6 with TRBJ2-7, with a weak D call TRBD2 (5 bases). The germline V and J ends were trimmed by 2 bases and 5 bases, with 11 bases remaining between them. From germline, CDR1 is SGHDT and CDR2 YYEEEE. The CDR3 sequence is 13 residues long. The CDR3 DNA sequence: TGTGCCAGCAGCTTTGGGGAGAAGCACGAGCAGTACTTC. Translation gives CASSFGEKHEQYF.

This clonotype was recorded a few times. The chain employs TRBV23-1 and TRBJ2-3, with a tentative D call TRBD1 (6 bases). TRBV23-1 is identified as an open reading frame with a role that is uncertain. The V end lost 4 bases, the J end lost 1 base, and 18 bases lay between the germline ends. CDR3 length: 17 residues. CDR3 DNA: TGCGCCAGCAGTCCGTGGACAGCCCTATTTTGCACAGATACGCAGTATTTT. Translation: CASSPWTALFCTDTQYF.

There are many counts of this clonotype. The chain carries TRBV2 and TRBJ1-5; D uncertain. The CDR3 contains 16 residues. Germline V gene sequence: CDR1 SNHLY, CDR2 FYNNEI. Trimming took off 4 bases at V and 1 base at J, with 14 bases between the two ends. This CDR3 is CASSVLRLGSNQPQHF. The CDR3 DNA follows: TGTGCCAGCAGTGTCCTCCGCTTAGGGAGCAATCAGCCCCAGCATTTT.

The chain joins TRBV20-1 to TRBJ2-5; D may be TRBD2 (6 bases). The CDR3 is 16 residues long. CDR1 and CDR2 (germline): DFQATT, SNEGSKA (reference sequence). V shed 3 bases and J shed 2 bases, with 19 bases lying between them. The CDR3 spells CSASEVVLATQETQYF. The CDR3, as DNA: TGCAGTGCTAGCGAGGTGGTACTAGCCACACAAGAGACCCAGTACTTC.

V usage is TRBV19 and J usage is TRBJ2-7; D is ambiguous. CDR3 length: 13 residues. Germline CDR1 and CDR2: LNHDA and SQIVND (reference sequence). The V gene lost 3 bases and the J gene lost 0 bases, with 6 bases spanning the gap. The CDR3 sequence: CASSMVYSYEQYF. The CDR3 coding sequence is TGTGCCAGTAGTATGGTCTACTCCTACGAGCAGTACTTC.

This clonotype was observed at least ten times. V usage is TRBV2 and J usage is TRBJ2-3; perhaps TRBD1 as D (6 bases). V lost 2 bases to trimming and J lost 2 bases, with 14 bases between them. There are 16 residues in the CDR3. Germline V gene data show CDR1 as SNHLY and CDR2 as FYNNEI. CDR3 sequence reads: CASSEMIQGSTDTQYF. CDR3 DNA: TGTGCCAGCAGTGAAATGATACAGGGTTCCACAGATACGCAGTATTTT.

This clonotype appeared many times. The rearrangement joins TRBV21-1 to TRBJ2-3; the tabulated D call, TRBD2, remains unverified against the DNA. TRBV21-1 is recorded as a pseudogene. The CDR3 length is 18 residues. CDR3 coding DNA: TGTGCCAGCAGCAAAGGCGGAGGTTTAGGCGGAGCCACAGATACGCAGTATTTT. This gives the protein CASSKGGGLGGATDTQYF.

This chain connects TRBV6-4 to TRBJ2-5, with TRBD1 matching over 9 bases. In germline, CDR1 is MRHNA, CDR2 SNTAGT. The V and J ends lost 6 bases and 5 bases, in that order; junction bases with no gene match: 13. The CDR3 sequence is 16 residues long. CDR3 amino acids: CASSEEGTGGIETQYF. The CDR3 coding sequence is TGTGCCAGCAGCGAAGAAGGAACAGGGGGCATTGAGACCCAGTACTTC.

The chain has TRBV19 and TRBJ2-7; the D gene could be TRBD1 or TRBD2 (6 bases each). V was trimmed by 10 bases and J by 8 bases, leaving 21 bases between them. CDR3 length equals 13 residues. The germline gives CDR1 LNHDA, CDR2 SQIVND (reference sequence). The CDR3 is CATRLEGTGQQYF. DNA of the CDR3: TGTGCCACCCGCTTGGAGGGTACAGGGCAGCAGTACTTC.

Only a few counts were recorded for this clonotype. The chain uses TRBV19 and TRBJ2-3; unclear D gene. The ends were cut back, 6 bases at V and 0 bases at J, with 7 bases in the middle. Germline CDR1 and CDR2: LNHDA and SQIVND (reference sequence). The CDR3 sequence is 13 residues long. The CDR3 is CASSHVSTDTQYF. In DNA, the CDR3 is TGTGCCAGTAGCCACGTTAGCACAGATACGCAGTATTTT.

The gene calls are TRBV4-1 and TRBJ2-2, with unresolved D. V was cut by 2 bases and J by 5 bases, with 9 bases left in between. The CDR3 runs 14 residues. Germline CDR1 and CDR2: MGHRA and YSYEKL. In nucleotides, the CDR3 is TGCGCCAGCAGCCAATTTACGGATACCGGGGAGCTGTTTTTT. Amino acid sequence: CASSQFTDTGELFF.

This clonotype appeared many times. This chain uses TRBV7-9 with TRBJ2-7, with 11 bases matching TRBD1. CDR3 length: 15 amino acids. V dropped 4 bases and J dropped 5; count of bases not matched to a gene: 7. Germline V lookup: CDR1 SEHNR, CDR2 FQNEAQ (reference sequence). The CDR3 region has the DNA TGTGCCAGCAGCTCCACGGACAGGGGGCCTGACGAGCAGTACTTC. Protein product: CASSSTDRGPDEQYF.

This clonotype came up many times. The chain links TRBV4-2 to TRBJ1-1; 7 nucleotides line up with TRBD1. This CDR3 region has 16 residues. Germline CDR1 LGHNA, CDR2 YNFKEQ. J lost 4 bases, V lost 3 bases, and 11 bases had no gene match. CDR3 region: CASSQEPGGLITEAFF. In nucleotides, the CDR3 is TGTGCCAGCAGCCAGGAACCAGGGGGATTGATCACTGAAGCTTTCTTT.

This clonotype was counted many times. The chain employs TRBV25-1 and TRBJ2-7; perhaps TRBD1 as D (6 bases). CDR3 length: 14 amino acids. Between the trimmed V and J ends, which lost 3 bases and 5 bases, there was a span of 14 bases. The germline gives CDR1 MGHDK, CDR2 SYGVNS. CDR3 DNA sequence: TGTGCCAGCAGTGATTGGACAGCTTCCAACGAGCAGTACTTC. It yields the protein CASSDWTASNEQYF.

This clonotype showed up many times. The chain has TRBV2 and TRBJ2-7; D is uncertain. The CDR3 is made up of 14 amino acids. Trimming left V 3 bases short and J 2 bases short, with 11 bases between. Germline CDR1 and CDR2: SNHLY and FYNNEI. Here the CDR3 DNA reads TGTGCCAGCAGTGAGGTGGAGCGAACCTACGAGCAGTACTTC. Translating it yields CASSEVERTYEQYF.